Listed below are T cell receptor beta chains from one sample, sequenced in a study of OX40 agonist ivuxolimab in advanced cancers. Libraries were prepared by immunoSEQ multiplex PCR; TCRdb keeps only in-frame clonotypes and omits some of them. The sample yields 39,000 or so clones, 89% seen once. Source: CD4+ or CD8+ T cells sorted from blood, taken in a trial of the OX40 agonist ivuxolimab. The receptor set was obtained from an adult with an advanced solid tumor such as melanoma, head and neck, liver or kidney cancer. Both conserved end residues are part of each CDR3. A D gene is named only where the DNA matches it firmly. Rows may omit the clone size; those that give it use once, few, many or a size class.

d_call clone_size j_call v_call cdr3_aa cdr3_nt
- - TRBJ1-1 TRBV6-5 CASSARRDSTEAFF TGTGCCAGCAGTGCCCGCAGAGATTCCACTGAAGCTTTCTTT
- - TRBJ2-1 TRBV7-2 CASRSGTLQFF TGTGCCAGCAGATCGGGGACCTTACAGTTCTTC
TRBD1 - TRBJ2-2 TRBV7-3 CASSPPGQGGLNTGELFF TGTGCCAGCAGCCCTCCGGGACAGGGGGGATTGAACACCGGGGAGCTGTTTTTT
TRBD1 - TRBJ2-5 TRBV13 CASSLTRTGGDLVPQYF TGTGCCAGCAGCTTAACCCGGACAGGGGGTGACCTGGTTCCCCAGTACTTC
- - TRBJ1-5 TRBV4-1 CASSQEGPGTSQPQHF TGCGCCAGCAGCCAAGAGGGGCCAGGGACTTCGCAGCCCCAGCATTTT
- - TRBJ2-4 TRBV7-8 CASSLQGLAKNIQYF TGTGCCAGCAGCTTACAGGGGCTAGCCAAAAACATTCAGTACTTC
- - TRBJ2-3 TRBV27 CASSPAPPGSDTQYF TGTGCCAGCAGTCCTGCACCCCCAGGGTCAGATACGCAGTATTTT
TRBD2 - TRBJ2-1 TRBV28 CASSPGLAGAGQFF TGTGCCAGCAGTCCCGGACTAGCGGGGGCTGGGCAGTTCTTC
- - TRBJ2-1 TRBV5-4 CASSWGGRSENEQFF TGTGCCAGCAGCTGGGGGGGGCGGTCGGAGAATGAGCAGTTCTTC
TRBD1 - TRBJ2-3 TRBV10-3 CANSGTGTTDTQYF TGTGCCAACTCCGGGACAGGGACCACAGATACGCAGTATTTT
- - TRBJ1-1 TRBV4-3 CASSFRDPVNTEAFF TGCGCCAGCTCCTTCCGGGACCCGGTGAACACTGAAGCTTTCTTT
TRBD1 - TRBJ1-1 TRBV9 CASSVQGQGSTEAFF TGTGCCAGCAGCGTACAGGGACAGGGATCCACTGAAGCTTTCTTT
TRBD1 - TRBJ2-7 TRBV9 CASSSGQGGTYEQYF TGTGCCAGCAGTTCAGGACAGGGGGGAACCTACGAGCAGTACTTC
- - TRBJ2-3 TRBV9 CASSVEGGGADTQYF TGTGCCAGCAGCGTAGAAGGGGGAGGGGCAGATACGCAGTATTTT
- - TRBJ1-4 TRBV7-9 CASSLGTRSEKLFF TGTGCCAGCAGCTTGGGGACACGATCCGAAAAACTGTTTTTT
- - TRBJ1-3 TRBV10-3 CAIRQPSGNTIYF TGTGCCATCCGACAGCCCTCTGGAAACACCATATATTTT
- - TRBJ1-3 TRBV18 CASSPPSGSSGNTIYF TGTGCCAGCTCACCACCGTCAGGCTCCTCAGGAAACACCATATATTTT
TRBD2 once TRBJ2-1 TRBV7-2 CASSTGTREFF TGTGCCAGCAGTACCGGGACTAGAGAGTTCTTC
TRBD1 - TRBJ2-7 TRBV30 CAWSTTGTGFYEQYF TGTGCCTGGAGTACCACCGGGACAGGTTTCTACGAGCAGTACTTC
- once TRBJ1-6 TRBV6-5 CASSGGINNSPLHF TGTGCCAGCTCGGGGGGCATAAATAATTCACCCCTCCACTTT
- once TRBJ1-2 TRBV2 CASGNSLRANYGYTF TGTGCCAGTGGTAATTCTCTCCGGGCCAACTATGGCTACACCTTC
- - TRBJ1-1 TRBV4-1 CASSQESRDLGSRLNTEAFF TGCGCCAGCAGCCAAGAGAGCAGGGATCTCGGGTCTCGCTTGAACACTGAAGCTTTCTTT
TRBD1 - TRBJ1-6 TRBV5-4 CASSGTGSSPLHF TGTGCCAGCAGCGGGACAGGGTCTTCACCCCTCCACTTT